Presented here are 29 T cell receptor beta chains from one specimen sequenced in a study of beta chain features in type 1 diabetes. Expressed TCRB transcripts got sequenced, as all isolated RNA was reverse transcribed. Assay: immunoSEQ multiplex PCR; the TCRdb copy retains only in-frame clones and omits some. The sample lists 400,000 to 500,000 clones, over 11% occurring once. The sequenced material came from naive CD4+ T cells from blood. The receptor source for this set is a man younger than 45 in good health.

This clone has only a few counts. The V call is TRBV9, the J call TRBJ2-3; no firm D call. CDR1 SGDLS and CDR2 YYNGEE come from the germline V gene. Trimming shortened V by 0 bases and J by 3 bases, and 8 bases separated the two germline ends. The CDR3 is 14 amino acids. CDR3 in DNA: TGTGCCAGCAGCGTAGGGCTGGAAACAGATACGCAGTATTTT. Its translation: CASSVGLETDTQYF.

V and J are TRBV6-1 and TRBJ2-3; maybe TRBD2 (5 bases). Germline loops: CDR1 MNHNS, CDR2 SASEGT. The CDR3 runs to 16 residues. V lost 4 bases to trimming and J lost 3 bases, with 17 bases between them. CDR3 loop: CASSVLPASLTDTQYF. As DNA, the CDR3 is TGTGCCAGCAGTGTCTTGCCGGCTAGCTTGACAGATACGCAGTATTTT.

This chain joins TRBV5-4 and TRBJ2-7, with TRBD2 matching over 8 bases. Germline CDR1 SGHNT, CDR2 YYREEE (reference sequence). This CDR3 has 15 residues. V shed 4 bases and J 7 bases; nucleotides not matched to a gene: 13. The CDR3 region is CASSPGGPEGREQYF. The CDR3 coding sequence is TGTGCCAGCAGCCCGGGAGGGCCAGAGGGAAGGGAGCAGTACTTC.

The V and J genes are TRBV7-6 and TRBJ2-3, with D unclear. Trimming cost V 4 bases and J 6 bases, with 14 bases left between them. CDR3 length equals 14 residues. In germline, CDR1 is SGHVS, CDR2 FNYEAQ. CDR3 nucleotide sequence: TGTGCCAGCAGCTCTGCAACTCCGGTGGATACGCAGTATTTT. Protein sequence: CASSSATPVDTQYF.

The rearrangement links TRBV9 to TRBJ2-1; D gene unclear. Trimming pared 0 bases from V and 4 bases from J, leaving 5 bases between. Germline V gives CDR1 SGDLS, CDR2 YYNGEE. This CDR3 has 13 amino acids. CDR3 protein: CASSVAQYNEQFF. CDR3 bases: TGTGCCAGCAGCGTAGCCCAATACAATGAGCAGTTCTTC.

This sequence joins TRBV7-9 and TRBJ2-5; D is unresolved. This CDR3 is 14 amino acids long. V gave up 1 base and J gave up 1 base, with 7 bases separating them. The germline V gene encodes CDR1 SEHNR and CDR2 FQNEAQ (reference sequence). DNA for the CDR3: TGTGCCAGCAGCTTAGGTGGAGTCCAAGAGACCCAGTACTTC. It specifies CASSLGGVQETQYF.

V is TRBV18 and J is TRBJ1-1; D is perhaps TRBD1 (5 bases). This CDR3 spans 14 amino acids. CDR1 and CDR2 from the germline V gene are KGHSH and LQKENI. V was trimmed by 4 bases and J by 0 bases, leaving 9 bases between them. Written as DNA, the CDR3 is TGTGCCAGCTCACAGGGGCAGGTGAACACTGAAGCTTTCTTT. Translating gives CASSQGQVNTEAFF.

In this sample, this clone turned up a few times. V usage is TRBV9 and J usage is TRBJ2-1, with a tentative D call TRBD2 (6 bases). The CDR3 consists of 15 residues. The germline V gene encodes CDR1 SGDLS and CDR2 YYNGEE. With 3 bases removed from V and 7 bases from J, the gap between germline ends came to 17 bases. In DNA, the CDR3 is TGTGCCAGCAGCGCAATTTCTAAGCGGGTAAATGAGCAGTTCTTC. It codes for CASSAISKRVNEQFF.

The V gene is TRBV29-1, the J gene TRBJ2-1; the match to TRBD1 covers 7 bases. J gave up 12 bases and V 6 bases, and 11 bases lay outside the gene matches. Looked up from germline, CDR1 is SQVTM and CDR2 is ANQGSEA. This CDR3 is built from 12 residues. This CDR3 reads CSVDQGVSGQFF. The DNA of the CDR3 is TGCAGCGTAGACCAGGGGGTGAGTGGGCAGTTCTTC.

This clone was counted only a few times. The chain links TRBV9 to TRBJ2-5, with 12 bases matching TRBD2. The V segment lost 0 bases and the J segment 4 bases; nucleotides outside the gene matches: 4. CDR1 and CDR2 (germline): SGDLS, YYNGEE. There are 16 residues in the CDR3. The CDR3 is CASSVGGGLAGETQYF. CDR3 coding DNA: TGTGCCAGCAGCGTAGGTGGGGGACTAGCGGGAGAGACCCAGTACTTC.

The V call is TRBV7-8, the J call TRBJ2-2, with a weak D call TRBD2 (5 bases). CDR1 is SGHVS, CDR2 FQNEAQ, per germline. V was clipped by 5 bases and J by 6 bases, with 10 bases between them. This CDR3 region has 13 residues. Here the CDR3 DNA reads TGTGCCAGCAGCGTACTAGTTGCCGGGGAGCTGTTTTTT. Amino acids: CASSVLVAGELFF.

There are a few counts of this clone. The chain has TRBV7-9 and TRBJ1-5, with 7 bases aligning to TRBD1. Germline-derived CDR1 and CDR2 are SEHNR and FQNEAQ (reference sequence). The CDR3 is 15 amino acids. V was clipped by 1 base and J by 5 bases; unmatched bases: 5. CDR3 protein: CASSLGTGQHQPQHF. DNA of the CDR3: TGTGCCAGCAGCTTAGGTACGGGACAGCATCAGCCCCAGCATTTT.

This clone appeared a few times. The rearrangement links TRBV7-2 to TRBJ2-3, with D tentatively TRBD1 (5 bases). CDR3 length: 16 amino acids. The germline V gene encodes CDR1 SGHTA and CDR2 FQGNSA. The V end was cut by 3 bases, the J end by 3 bases, with 16 bases between. DNA for the CDR3: TGTGCCAGCAGCTTTATGAACCGAGCAGGGACAGATACGCAGTATTTT. Residues: CASSFMNRAGTDTQYF.

This clone was picked up a small number of times. J is TRBJ2-6 and V is TRBV20-1; D is unresolved. The V end lost 5 bases, the J end lost 1 base, and 0 bases lay between the germline ends. Germline assignment: CDR1 DFQATT and CDR2 SNEGSKA (reference sequence). The CDR3 loop spans 11 amino acids. Written as DNA, the CDR3 is TGCAGTGCTTCTGGGGCCAACGTCCTGACTTTC. Protein: CSASGANVLTF.

The table lists this clone with a few counts. This clone may be a read error of a much larger clone one base away. In the same sample, other DNA sequences code for this CDR3. The chain combines TRBV28 with TRBJ2-5; D is uncertain. The CDR3 contains 11 residues. Per germline, CDR1 MDHEN and CDR2 SYDVKM. Trimming cost V 2 bases and J 5 bases, with 3 bases left between them. CDR3 residues: CASSLGETQYF. CDR3 nucleotide sequence: TGTGCCAGCAGTTTAGGGGAGACCCAGTACTTC.

With regard to this clone: Being one base from a much bigger clone, this may be a read error. In DNA, the CDR3 is TGTGCCAGCAGCAACACTGAAGCTTTCTTT. This gives the protein CASSNTEAFF. The rearrangement uses TRBV11-2 and TRBJ1-1, with D hard to call. The germline CDR1 and CDR2 sequences are SGHAT and FQNNGV. The CDR3 consists of 10 residues. Trimming shortened V by 5 bases and J by 2 bases, and 0 bases separated the two germline ends.

The chain couples TRBV7-9 to TRBJ2-7, with D perhaps TRBD1 or TRBD2 (5 bases each). The CDR3 is made up of 15 amino acids. Germline V gene lookup returns CDR1 SEHNR and CDR2 FQNEAQ (reference sequence). V dropped 3 bases and J dropped 5 bases, with 17 bases sitting between them. CDR3 protein: CASSLSGRGLDEQYV. CDR3 in DNA: TGTGCCAGCAGCTTGAGCGGAAGGGGCCTGGACGAGCAGTACGTC.

The sample holds a few counts of this clone. The chain is built from TRBV15 and TRBJ2-1; 11 bases match TRBD2. In germline, CDR1 is LNHNV, CDR2 YYDKDF (reference sequence). Trimming at V came to 0 bases and at J to 7 bases, leaving 2 bases not matched to a gene. This CDR3 comprises 15 residues. CDR3 residues: CATSREGLAANEQFF. Here the CDR3 DNA reads TGTGCCACCAGCAGAGAGGGACTAGCGGCGAATGAGCAGTTCTTC.

Only a few counts were recorded for this clone. The rearrangement joins TRBV18 to TRBJ1-1; D gene unclear. Trimming stripped 3 bases from V and 1 base from J, with 9 bases between. Germline V gene data show CDR1 as KGHSH and CDR2 as LQKENI. There are 14 residues in the CDR3. CDR3 nucleotides: TGTGCCAGCTCACCCTCGACTGCGAACACTGAAGCTTTCTTT. This translates into CASSPSTANTEAFF.

This chain joins TRBV14 and TRBJ2-5; possibly TRBD1 or TRBD2 for D (5 bases each). Germline V lookup: CDR1 SGHDN, CDR2 FVKESK. This CDR3 has 12 amino acids. The ends were cut back, 4 bases at V and 7 bases at J, with 10 bases in the middle. The CDR3 is CASSLEGRTQYF. The CDR3 DNA reads TGTGCCAGCAGCCTAGAGGGGAGGACCCAGTACTTC.

A few counts support this clone. Other DNA variants within this sample encode the same CDR3. V gene TRBV7-2 combines with J gene TRBJ2-3; no clear D. CDR1 is SGHTA and CDR2 is FQGNSA in the germline V gene. The CDR3 loop spans 12 amino acids. Trimming left V 2 bases short and J 0 bases short, with 0 bases between. CDR3 DNA: TGTGCCAGCAGCTTAAGCACAGATACGCAGTATTTT. Encoded protein: CASSLSTDTQYF.

This clone was detected a few times. The chain carries TRBV2 and TRBJ1-2; 7 bases are shared with TRBD1. Germline V gene sequence: CDR1 SNHLY, CDR2 FYNNEI. The V gene end was trimmed by 3 bases and the J gene end by 7 bases; junction bases not matched to a gene: 2. There are 12 residues in the CDR3. This CDR3 is CASSDRGAGYTF. DNA for the CDR3: TGTGCCAGCAGTGACAGGGGGGCTGGCTACACCTTC.

The CDR3 DNA sequence: TGTGCCAGCAGCTTAGAGGGGGGAGTGGGCTACGAGCAGTACGTC. Encoded protein: CASSLEGGVGYEQYV. The chain employs TRBV7-8 and TRBJ2-7; D is tentatively TRBD1 or TRBD2 (6 bases each). Between the trimmed V and J ends, which lost 1 base and 3 bases, there was a span of 13 bases. The CDR3 extends over 15 amino acids. Germline loops: CDR1 SGHVS, CDR2 FQNEAQ.

The chain recombines TRBV9 with TRBJ2-6; 9 bases match TRBD1. V was pared by 4 bases and J by 0 bases, with 8 bases of the junction left unmatched. Germline lookup yields CDR1 SGDLS and CDR2 YYNGEE. This CDR3 spans 18 amino acids. CDR3 nucleotides: TGTGCCAGCAGCTCCCGCGGGACAGGGTCCTCTGGGGCCAACGTCCTGACTTTC. This translates into CASSSRGTGSSGANVLTF.

The CDR3 DNA reads as TGTGCCAGCAGCGTAGGGGAAGGGGTCAAAAACATTCAGTACTTC. It yields the protein CASSVGEGVKNIQYF. The V call is TRBV9, the J call TRBJ2-4; TRBD1 is a possible D gene (5 bases). Trimming took 0 bases from V and 3 from J, leaving 10 bases between them. The CDR3 covers 15 residues. Germline lookup yields CDR1 SGDLS and CDR2 YYNGEE.

The CDR3 coding sequence is TGTGCCAGCAGCTTCAGAGCAGGCTCTGGGGCCAACGTCCTGACTTTC. Amino acid sequence: CASSFRAGSGANVLTF. V usage is TRBV5-4 and J usage is TRBJ2-6; D unresolved. The CDR3 length is 16 residues. V dropped 2 bases and J dropped 0 bases, with 9 bases sitting between them. The germline CDR1 and CDR2 sequences are SGHNT and YYREEE (reference sequence).

The chain combines TRBV19 with TRBJ2-2; maybe TRBD1 (5 bases). CDR1 is LNHDA and CDR2 is SQIVND in the germline V gene (reference sequence). The CDR3 spans 14 residues. V lost 7 bases and J 1 base, leaving 10 bases between the germline ends. CDR3 protein: CASIGQGNTGELFF. The CDR3 DNA follows: TGTGCCAGTATTGGCCAGGGGAACACCGGGGAGCTGTTTTTT.

This clone has more than one count but fewer than ten. V usage is TRBV7-2 and J usage is TRBJ1-1; D remains unclear. The germline V and J ends were trimmed by 5 bases and 7 bases, with 11 bases remaining between them. Germline values: CDR1 SGHTA, CDR2 FQGNSA. This CDR3 has 12 amino acids. CDR3 loop: CASSPAGGEAFF. In DNA, the CDR3 is TGTGCCAGCAGCCCGGCGGGTGGTGAAGCTTTCTTT.

This clone was seen a few times. The rearrangement joins TRBV7-2 to TRBJ2-7, with TRBD2 as a possible D gene (6 bases). V was shortened by 5 bases and J by 2 bases, with 13 bases between the two germline ends. The CDR3 is 14 amino acids. Germline assignment: CDR1 SGHTA and CDR2 FQGNSA. DNA of the CDR3: TGTGCCAGCAGCATCCGGGACTTCACCTACGAGCAGTACTTC. This codes for CASSIRDFTYEQYF.